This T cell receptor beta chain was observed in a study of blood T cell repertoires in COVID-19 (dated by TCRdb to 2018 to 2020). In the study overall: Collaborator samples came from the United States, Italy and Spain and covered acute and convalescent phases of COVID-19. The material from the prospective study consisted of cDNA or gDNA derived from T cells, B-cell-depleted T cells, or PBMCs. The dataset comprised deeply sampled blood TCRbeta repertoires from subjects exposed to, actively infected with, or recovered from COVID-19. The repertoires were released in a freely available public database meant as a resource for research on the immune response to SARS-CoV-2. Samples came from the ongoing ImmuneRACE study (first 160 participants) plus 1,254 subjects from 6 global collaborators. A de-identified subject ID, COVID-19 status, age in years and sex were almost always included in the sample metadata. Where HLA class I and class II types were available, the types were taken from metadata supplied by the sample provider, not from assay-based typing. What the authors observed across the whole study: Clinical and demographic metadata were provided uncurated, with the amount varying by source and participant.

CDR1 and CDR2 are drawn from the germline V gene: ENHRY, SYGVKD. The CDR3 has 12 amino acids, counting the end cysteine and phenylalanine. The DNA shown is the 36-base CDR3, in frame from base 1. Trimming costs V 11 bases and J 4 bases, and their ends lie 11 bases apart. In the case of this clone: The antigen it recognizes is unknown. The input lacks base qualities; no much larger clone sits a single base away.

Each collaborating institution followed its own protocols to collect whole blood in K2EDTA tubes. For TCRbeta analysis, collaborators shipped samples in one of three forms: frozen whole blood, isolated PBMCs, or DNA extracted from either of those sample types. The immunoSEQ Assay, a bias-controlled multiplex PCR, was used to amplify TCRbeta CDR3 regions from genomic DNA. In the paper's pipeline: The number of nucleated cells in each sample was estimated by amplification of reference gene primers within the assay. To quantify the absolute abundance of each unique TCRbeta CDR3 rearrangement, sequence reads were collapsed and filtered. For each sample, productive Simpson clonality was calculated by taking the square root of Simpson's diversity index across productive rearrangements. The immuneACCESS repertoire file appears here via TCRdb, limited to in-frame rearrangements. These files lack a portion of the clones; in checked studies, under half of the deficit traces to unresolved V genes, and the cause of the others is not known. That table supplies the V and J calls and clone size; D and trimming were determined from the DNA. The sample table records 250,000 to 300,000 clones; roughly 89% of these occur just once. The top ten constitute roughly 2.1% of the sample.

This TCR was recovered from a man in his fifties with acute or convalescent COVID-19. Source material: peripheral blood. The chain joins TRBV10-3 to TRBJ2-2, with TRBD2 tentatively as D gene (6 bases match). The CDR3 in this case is CALAGSTGELFF. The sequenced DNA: TGTGCCCTCGCGGGGTCCACCGGGGAGCTGTTTTTT.